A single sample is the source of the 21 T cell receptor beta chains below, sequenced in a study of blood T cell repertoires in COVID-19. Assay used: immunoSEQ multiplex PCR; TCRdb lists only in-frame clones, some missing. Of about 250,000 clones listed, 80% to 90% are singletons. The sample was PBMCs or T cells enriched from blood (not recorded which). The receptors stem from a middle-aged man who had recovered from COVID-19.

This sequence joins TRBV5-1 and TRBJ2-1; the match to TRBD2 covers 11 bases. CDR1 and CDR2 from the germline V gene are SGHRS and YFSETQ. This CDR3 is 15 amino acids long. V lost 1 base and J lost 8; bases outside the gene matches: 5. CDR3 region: CASSLITSGGDEQFF. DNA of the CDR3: TGCGCCAGCAGCTTGATAACTAGCGGGGGCGATGAGCAGTTCTTC.

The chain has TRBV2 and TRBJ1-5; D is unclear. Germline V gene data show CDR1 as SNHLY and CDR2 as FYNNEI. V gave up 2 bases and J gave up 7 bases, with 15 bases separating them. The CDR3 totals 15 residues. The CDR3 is CASSEYPEASQPQHF. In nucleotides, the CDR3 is TGTGCCAGCAGTGAATACCCGGAGGCCTCGCAGCCCCAGCATTTT. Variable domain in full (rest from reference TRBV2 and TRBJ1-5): EPEVTQTPSHQVTQMGQEVILRCVPISNHLYFYWYRQILGQKVEFLVSFYNNEISEKSEIFDDQFSVERPDGSNFTLKIRSTKLEDSAMYFCASSEYPEASQPQHFGDGTRLSIL.

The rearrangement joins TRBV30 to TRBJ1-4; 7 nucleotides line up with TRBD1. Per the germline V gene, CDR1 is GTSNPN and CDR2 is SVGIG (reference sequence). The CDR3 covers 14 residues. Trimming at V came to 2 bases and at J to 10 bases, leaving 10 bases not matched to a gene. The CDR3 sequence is CAWSTAGTEGKLFF. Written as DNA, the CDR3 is TGTGCCTGGAGTACAGCTGGGACAGAGGGAAAACTGTTTTTT.

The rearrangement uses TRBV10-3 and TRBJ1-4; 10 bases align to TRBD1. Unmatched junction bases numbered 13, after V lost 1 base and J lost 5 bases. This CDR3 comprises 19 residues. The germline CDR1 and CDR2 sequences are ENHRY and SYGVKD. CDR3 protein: CAISELVWGQGSPNEKLFF. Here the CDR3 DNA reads TGTGCCATCAGTGAGTTAGTATGGGGACAGGGGTCCCCCAATGAAAAACTGTTTTTT.

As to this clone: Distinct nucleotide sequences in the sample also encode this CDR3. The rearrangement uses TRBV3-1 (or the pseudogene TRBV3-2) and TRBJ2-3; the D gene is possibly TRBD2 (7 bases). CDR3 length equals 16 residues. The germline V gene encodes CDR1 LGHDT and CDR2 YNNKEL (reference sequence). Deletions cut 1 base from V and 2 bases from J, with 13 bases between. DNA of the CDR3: TGTGCCAGCAGCCAAGTCGGGGGGCGGGCCACAGATACGCAGTATTTT. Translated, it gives CASSQVGGRATDTQYF.

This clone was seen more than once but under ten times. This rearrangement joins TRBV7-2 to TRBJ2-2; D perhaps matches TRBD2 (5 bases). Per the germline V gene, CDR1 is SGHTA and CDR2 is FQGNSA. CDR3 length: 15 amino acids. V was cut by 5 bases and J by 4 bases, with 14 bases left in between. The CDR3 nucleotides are TGTGCCAGCAGCCAAGGACTCCCCCCCACCGGGGAGCTGTTTTTT. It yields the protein CASSQGLPPTGELFF.

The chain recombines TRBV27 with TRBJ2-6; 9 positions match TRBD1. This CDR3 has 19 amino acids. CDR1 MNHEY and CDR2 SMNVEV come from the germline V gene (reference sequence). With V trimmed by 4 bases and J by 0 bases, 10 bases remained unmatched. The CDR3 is CASSSYRQGDTSGANVLTF. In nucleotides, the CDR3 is TGTGCCAGCAGTTCCTACAGACAGGGGGATACCTCTGGGGCCAACGTCCTGACTTTC.

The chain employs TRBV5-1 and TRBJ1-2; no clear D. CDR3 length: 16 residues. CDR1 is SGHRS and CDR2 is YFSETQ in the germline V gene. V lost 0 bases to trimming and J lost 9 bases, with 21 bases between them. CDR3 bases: TGCGCCAGCAGCTTGGTTCAGCTAGCGGGCTATTACAGCTACACCTTC. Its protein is CASSLVQLAGYYSYTF.

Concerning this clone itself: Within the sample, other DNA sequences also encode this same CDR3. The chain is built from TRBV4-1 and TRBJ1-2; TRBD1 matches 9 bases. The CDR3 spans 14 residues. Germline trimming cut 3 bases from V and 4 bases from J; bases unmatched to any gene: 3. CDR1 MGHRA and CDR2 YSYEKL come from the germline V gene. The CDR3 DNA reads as TGCGCCAGCAGCCAGGACAGGGGAACCTATGGCTACACCTTC. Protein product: CASSQDRGTYGYTF.

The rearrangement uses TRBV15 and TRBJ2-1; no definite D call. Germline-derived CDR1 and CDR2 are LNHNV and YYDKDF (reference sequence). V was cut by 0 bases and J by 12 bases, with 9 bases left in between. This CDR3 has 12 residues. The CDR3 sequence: CATSREKFGQFF. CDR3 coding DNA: TGTGCCACCAGCAGAGAGAAGTTCGGGCAGTTCTTC.

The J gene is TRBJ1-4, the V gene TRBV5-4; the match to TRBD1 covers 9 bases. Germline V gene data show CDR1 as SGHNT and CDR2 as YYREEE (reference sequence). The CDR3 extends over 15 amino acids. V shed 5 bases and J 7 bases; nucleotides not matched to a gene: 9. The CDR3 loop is CASSPRTGVGEKLFF. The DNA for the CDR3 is TGTGCCAGCAGTCCACGGACAGGGGTCGGTGAAAAACTGTTTTTT.

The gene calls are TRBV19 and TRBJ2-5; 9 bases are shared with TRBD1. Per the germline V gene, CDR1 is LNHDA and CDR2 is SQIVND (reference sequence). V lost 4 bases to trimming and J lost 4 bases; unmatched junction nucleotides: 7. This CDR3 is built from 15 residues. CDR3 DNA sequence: TGTGCCAGTAGTACCGGGACAGGGACCCCAGAGACCCAGTACTTC. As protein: CASSTGTGTPETQYF.

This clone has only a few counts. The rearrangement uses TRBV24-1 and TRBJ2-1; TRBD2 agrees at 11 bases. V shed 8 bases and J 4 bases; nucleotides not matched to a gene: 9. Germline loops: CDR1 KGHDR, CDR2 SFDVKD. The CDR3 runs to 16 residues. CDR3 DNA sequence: TGTGCCACCATCGCCCCGACTAGCGGGATGTACAATGAGCAGTTCTTC. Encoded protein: CATIAPTSGMYNEQFF.

CDR3 amino acids: CASSLSMREQFF. Written as DNA, the CDR3 is TGTGCCAGCAGTCTCTCGATGCGTGAGCAGTTCTTC. This chain uses TRBV6-2 or TRBV6-3 with TRBJ2-1, with unresolved D. The CDR3 is 12 amino acids. CDR1 and CDR2 from the germline V gene are MNHEY and SVGEGT. Trimming pared 5 bases from V and 9 bases from J, leaving 11 bases between.

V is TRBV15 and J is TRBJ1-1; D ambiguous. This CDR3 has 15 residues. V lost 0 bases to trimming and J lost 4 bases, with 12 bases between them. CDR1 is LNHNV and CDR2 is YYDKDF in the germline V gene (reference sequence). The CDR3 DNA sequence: TGTGCCACCAGCAGAGACGGCACCGCGGGCACTGAAGCTTTCTTT. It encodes CATSRDGTAGTEAFF. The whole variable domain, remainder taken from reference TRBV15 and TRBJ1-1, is DAMVIQNPRYQVTQFGKPVTLSCSQTLNHNVMYWYQQKSSQAPKLLFHYYDKDFNNEADTPDNFQSRRPNTSFCFLDIRSPGLGDTAMYLCATSRDGTAGTEAFFGQGTRLTVV.

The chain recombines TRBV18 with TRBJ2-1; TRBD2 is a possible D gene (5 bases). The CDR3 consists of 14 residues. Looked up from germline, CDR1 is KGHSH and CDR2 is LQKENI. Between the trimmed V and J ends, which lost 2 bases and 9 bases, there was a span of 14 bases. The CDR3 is CASSPDWTYGEQFF. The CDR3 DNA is TGTGCCAGCTCACCAGACTGGACTTACGGTGAGCAGTTCTTC.

The CDR3 loop is CATSRDFGVIDEQFF. The CDR3 coding sequence is TGTGCCACCAGCAGAGATTTCGGAGTAATCGATGAGCAGTTCTTC. The chain combines TRBV15 with TRBJ2-1, with unresolved D. Germline V gene sequence: CDR1 LNHNV, CDR2 YYDKDF (reference sequence). V shed 0 bases and J shed 8 bases, with 14 bases lying between them. CDR3 size: 15 residues.

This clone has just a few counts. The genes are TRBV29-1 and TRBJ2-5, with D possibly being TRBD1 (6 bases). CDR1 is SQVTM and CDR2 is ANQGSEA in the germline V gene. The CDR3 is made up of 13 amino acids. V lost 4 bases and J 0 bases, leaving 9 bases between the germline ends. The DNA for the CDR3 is TGCAGCGTTGGACAGGACAACCAAGAGACCCAGTACTTC. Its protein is CSVGQDNQETQYF.

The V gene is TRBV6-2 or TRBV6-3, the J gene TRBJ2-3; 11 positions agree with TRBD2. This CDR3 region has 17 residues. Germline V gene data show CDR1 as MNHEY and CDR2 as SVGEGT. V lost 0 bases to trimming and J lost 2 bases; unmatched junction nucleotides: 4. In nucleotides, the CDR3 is TGTGCCAGCAGTTACTCGACTAGCGGGGATTACACAGATACGCAGTATTTT. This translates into CASSYSTSGDYTDTQYF.

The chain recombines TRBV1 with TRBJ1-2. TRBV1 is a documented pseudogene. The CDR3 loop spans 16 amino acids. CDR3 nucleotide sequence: TGCACCAGCAGGAAAAGAGGGTGGCAGTTAAACTATGGCTACACCTTC. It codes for CTSRKRGWQLNYGYTF.

The CDR3 loop reads CSASFGIVSNSPLHF. In nucleotides, the CDR3 is TGCAGTGCTAGTTTCGGGATCGTGAGCAATTCACCCCTCCACTTT. The rearrangement uses TRBV20-1 and TRBJ1-6, with unresolved D. Trimming shortened V by 3 bases and J by 7 bases, and 16 bases separated the two germline ends. CDR1 and CDR2 from the germline V gene are DFQATT and SNEGSKA (reference sequence). The CDR3 has 15 residues.